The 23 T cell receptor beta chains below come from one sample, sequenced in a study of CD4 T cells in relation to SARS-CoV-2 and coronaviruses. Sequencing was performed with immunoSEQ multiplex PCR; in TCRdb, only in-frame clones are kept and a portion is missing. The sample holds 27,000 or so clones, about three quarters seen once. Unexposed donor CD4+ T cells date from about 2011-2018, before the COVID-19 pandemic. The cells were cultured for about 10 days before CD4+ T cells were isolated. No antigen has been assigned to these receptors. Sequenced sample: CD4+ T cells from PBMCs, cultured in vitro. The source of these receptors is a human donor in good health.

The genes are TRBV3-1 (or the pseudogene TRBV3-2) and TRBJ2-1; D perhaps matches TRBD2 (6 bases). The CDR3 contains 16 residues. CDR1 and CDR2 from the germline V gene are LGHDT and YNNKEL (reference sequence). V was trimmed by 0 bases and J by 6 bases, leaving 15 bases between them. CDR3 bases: TGTGCCAGCAGCCAAGATGGCGGGATTGTTTCCAATGAGCAGTTCTTC. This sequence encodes CASSQDGGIVSNEQFF.

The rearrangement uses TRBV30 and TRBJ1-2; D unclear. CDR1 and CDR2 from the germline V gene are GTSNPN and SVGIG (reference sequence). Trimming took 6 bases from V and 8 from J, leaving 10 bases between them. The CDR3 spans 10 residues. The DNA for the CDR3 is TGTGCCTGCAACAAGGGAGGCTACACCTTC. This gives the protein CACNKGGYTF.

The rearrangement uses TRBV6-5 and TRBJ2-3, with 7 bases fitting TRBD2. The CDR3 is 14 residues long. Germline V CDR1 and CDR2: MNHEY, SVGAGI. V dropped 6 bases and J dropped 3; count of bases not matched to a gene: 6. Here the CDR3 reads CASSLWGGTDTQYF. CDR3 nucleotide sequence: TGTGCCAGCAGCTTATGGGGGGGGACAGATACGCAGTATTTT.

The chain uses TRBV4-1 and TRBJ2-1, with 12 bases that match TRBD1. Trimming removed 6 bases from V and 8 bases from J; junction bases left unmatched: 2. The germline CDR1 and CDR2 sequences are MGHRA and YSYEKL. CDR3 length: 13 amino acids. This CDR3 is CASRGQGADEQFF. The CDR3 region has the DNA TGCGCCAGCAGGGGACAGGGGGCGGATGAGCAGTTCTTC.

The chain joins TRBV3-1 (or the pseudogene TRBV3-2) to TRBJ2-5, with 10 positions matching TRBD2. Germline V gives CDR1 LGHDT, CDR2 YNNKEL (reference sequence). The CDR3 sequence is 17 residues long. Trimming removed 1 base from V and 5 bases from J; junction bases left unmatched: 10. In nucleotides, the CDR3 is TGTGCCAGCAGCCAAGGGTGGAGCGGGGGGGCCAGGGAGACCCAGTACTTC. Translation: CASSQGWSGGARETQYF.

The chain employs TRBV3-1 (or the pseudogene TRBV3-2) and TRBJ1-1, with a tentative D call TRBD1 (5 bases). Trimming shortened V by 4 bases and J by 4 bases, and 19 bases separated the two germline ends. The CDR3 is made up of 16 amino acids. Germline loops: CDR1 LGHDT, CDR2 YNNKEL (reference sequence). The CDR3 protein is CASSPPDPSGGTEAFF. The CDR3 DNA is TGTGCCAGCAGCCCCCCGGATCCCAGCGGGGGCACTGAAGCTTTCTTT.

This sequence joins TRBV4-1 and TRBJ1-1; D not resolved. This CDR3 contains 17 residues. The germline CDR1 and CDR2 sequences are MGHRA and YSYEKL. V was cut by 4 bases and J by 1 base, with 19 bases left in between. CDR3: CASSPGPVRRRNTEAFF. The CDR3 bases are TGCGCCAGCAGCCCCGGGCCGGTAAGGCGGCGGAACACTGAAGCTTTCTTT.

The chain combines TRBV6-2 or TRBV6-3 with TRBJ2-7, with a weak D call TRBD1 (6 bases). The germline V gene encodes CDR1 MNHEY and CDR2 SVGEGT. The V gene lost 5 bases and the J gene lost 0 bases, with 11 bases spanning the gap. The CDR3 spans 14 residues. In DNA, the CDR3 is TGTGCCAGCAGTAGGGGGACACCCTCCTACGAGCAGTACTTC. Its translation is CASSRGTPSYEQYF.

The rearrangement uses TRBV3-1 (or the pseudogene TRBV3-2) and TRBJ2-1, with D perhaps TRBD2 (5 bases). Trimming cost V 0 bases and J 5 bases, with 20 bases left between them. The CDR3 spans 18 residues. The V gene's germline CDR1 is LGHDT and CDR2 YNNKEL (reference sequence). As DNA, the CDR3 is TGTGCCAGCAGCCAAGAGTTTTTGAGGAGCGGAAGCAACAATGAGCAGTTCTTC. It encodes CASSQEFLRSGSNNEQFF.

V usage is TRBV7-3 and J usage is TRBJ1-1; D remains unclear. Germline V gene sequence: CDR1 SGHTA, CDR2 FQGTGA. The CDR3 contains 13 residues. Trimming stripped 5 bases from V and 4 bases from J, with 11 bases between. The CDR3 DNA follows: TGTGCCAGCAGCAAGGAGGGAACCACTGAAGCTTTCTTT. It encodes CASSKEGTTEAFF.

Here the CDR3 reads CASSSGTPQFF. In DNA, the CDR3 is TGTGCCAGCAGTTCCGGGACTCCACAGTTCTTC. The chain links TRBV28 to TRBJ2-1; perhaps TRBD2 as D (6 bases). CDR3 length: 11 amino acids. Germline V CDR1 and CDR2: MDHEN, SYDVKM. Deletions cut 4 bases from V and 13 bases from J, with 11 bases between.

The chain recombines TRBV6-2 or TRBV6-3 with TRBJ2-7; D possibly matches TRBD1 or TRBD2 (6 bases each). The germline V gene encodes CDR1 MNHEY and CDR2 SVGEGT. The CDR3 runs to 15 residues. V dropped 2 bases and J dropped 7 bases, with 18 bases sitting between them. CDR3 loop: CASSYLSRQEGEQYF. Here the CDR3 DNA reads TGTGCCAGCAGTTACCTCTCGCGACAGGAGGGAGAGCAGTACTTC.

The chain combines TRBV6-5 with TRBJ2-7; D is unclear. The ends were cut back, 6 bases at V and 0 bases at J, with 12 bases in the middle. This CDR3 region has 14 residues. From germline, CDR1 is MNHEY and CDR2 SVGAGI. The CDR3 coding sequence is TGTGCCAGCAGCATGGAAGCCTTCTCCTACGAGCAGTACTTC. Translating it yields CASSMEAFSYEQYF.

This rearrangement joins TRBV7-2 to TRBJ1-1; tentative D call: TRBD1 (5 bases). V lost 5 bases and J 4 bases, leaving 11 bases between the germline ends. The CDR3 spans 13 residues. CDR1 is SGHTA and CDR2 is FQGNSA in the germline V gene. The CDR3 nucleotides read TGTGCCAGCAGCCCGACAGTTGTCACTGAAGCTTTCTTT. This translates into CASSPTVVTEAFF.

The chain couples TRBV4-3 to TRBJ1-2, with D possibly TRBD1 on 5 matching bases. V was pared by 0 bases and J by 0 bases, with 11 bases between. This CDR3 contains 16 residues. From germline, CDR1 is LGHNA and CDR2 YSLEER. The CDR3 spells CASSQDLIGANYGYTF. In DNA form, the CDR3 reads TGCGCCAGCAGCCAAGATCTTATAGGGGCTAACTATGGCTACACCTTC.

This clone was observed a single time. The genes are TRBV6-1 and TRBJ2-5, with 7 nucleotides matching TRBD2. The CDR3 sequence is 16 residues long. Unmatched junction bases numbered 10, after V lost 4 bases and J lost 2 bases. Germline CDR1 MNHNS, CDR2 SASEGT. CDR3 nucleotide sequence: TGTGCCAGCAGTGTAGGTTTTGGGGGAGGGCAAGAGACCCAGTACTTC. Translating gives CASSVGFGGGQETQYF.

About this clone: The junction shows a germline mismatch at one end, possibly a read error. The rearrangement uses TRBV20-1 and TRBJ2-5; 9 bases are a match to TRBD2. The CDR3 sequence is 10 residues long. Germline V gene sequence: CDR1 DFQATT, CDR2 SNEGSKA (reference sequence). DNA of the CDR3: TGCAGTGCTGCCGGGACTAGCCTTGACTTC. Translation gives CSAAGTSLDF.

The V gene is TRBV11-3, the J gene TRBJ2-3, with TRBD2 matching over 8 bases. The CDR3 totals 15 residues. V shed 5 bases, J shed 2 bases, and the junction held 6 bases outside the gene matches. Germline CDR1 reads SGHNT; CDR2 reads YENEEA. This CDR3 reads CASSIKREPTDTQYF. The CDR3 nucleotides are TGTGCCAGCAGCATAAAGCGGGAGCCCACAGATACGCAGTATTTT.

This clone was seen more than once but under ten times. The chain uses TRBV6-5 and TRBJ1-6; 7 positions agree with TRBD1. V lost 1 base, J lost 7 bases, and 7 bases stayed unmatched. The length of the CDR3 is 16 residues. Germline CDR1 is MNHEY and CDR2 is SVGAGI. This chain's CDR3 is CASSYFPGTENSPLHF. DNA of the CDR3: TGTGCCAGCAGTTACTTCCCCGGGACAGAGAATTCACCCCTCCACTTT.

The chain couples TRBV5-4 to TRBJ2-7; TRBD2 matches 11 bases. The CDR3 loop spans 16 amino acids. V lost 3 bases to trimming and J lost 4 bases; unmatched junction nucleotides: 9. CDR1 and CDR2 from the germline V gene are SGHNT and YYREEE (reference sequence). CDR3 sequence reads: CASSSRASGRSYEQYF. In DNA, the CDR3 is TGTGCCAGCAGCTCTCGCGCTAGCGGGAGGAGTTACGAGCAGTACTTC.

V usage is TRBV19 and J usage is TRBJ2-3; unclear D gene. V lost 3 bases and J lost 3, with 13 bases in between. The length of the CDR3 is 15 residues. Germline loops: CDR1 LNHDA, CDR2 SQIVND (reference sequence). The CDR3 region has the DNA TGTGCCAGTAGTATTGGACCCCCCGCAACAGATACGCAGTATTTT. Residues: CASSIGPPATDTQYF.

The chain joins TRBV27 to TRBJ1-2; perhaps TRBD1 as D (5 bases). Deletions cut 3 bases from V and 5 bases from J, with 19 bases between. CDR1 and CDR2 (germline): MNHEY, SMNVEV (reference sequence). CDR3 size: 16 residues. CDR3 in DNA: TGTGCCAGCAGTTTGTCCGTGGCAGGGCGCGCGTATGGCTACACCTTC. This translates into CASSLSVAGRAYGYTF.

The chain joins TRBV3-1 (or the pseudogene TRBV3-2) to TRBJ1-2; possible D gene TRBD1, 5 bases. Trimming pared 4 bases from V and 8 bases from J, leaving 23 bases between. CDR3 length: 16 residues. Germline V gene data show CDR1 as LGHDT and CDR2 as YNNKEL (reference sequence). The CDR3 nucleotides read TGTGCCAGCAGCCCTGTGGGGACTGCGGAGCGGGGAGGCTACACCTTC. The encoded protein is CASSPVGTAERGGYTF.